This T cell receptor (beta chain) derives from a study of monozygotic twins with inflammatory bowel disease. TCRdb re-analyzed the 5' RACE reads; it lists each CDR3 protein once, without DNA. Its clone listing holds around 100,000 distinct CDR3 sequences. Sample: blood. The sequence derives from a human donor with ulcerative colitis or Crohn's disease, or a healthy co-twin of an affected twin (not recorded which).

The CDR3 loop reads CASSPLTGAGREKLFF. The V call is TRBV18, the J call TRBJ1-4; TCRdb designates TRBD1, a call that cannot be tested without DNA. Germline assignment: CDR1 KGHSH and CDR2 LQKENI. This CDR3 comprises 16 residues.